The rows below give T cell receptor beta chains drawn from one sample of a study of blood T cell repertoires in COVID-19. Profiled with immunoSEQ multiplex PCR; TCRdb holds only in-frame clones, not every one. Here the sample spans about 300,000 clones, about nine tenths being singletons. Sequencing input: PBMCs or T cells enriched from blood (not recorded which). The receptors were sampled from a young man who had recovered from COVID-19. Both conserved end residues are trimmed from each CDR3.

TRBV6-1,TRBJ2-7,ASSEPASGYEQY
TRBV2,TRBJ1-1,ASMLIGQTF
TRBV9,TRBJ2-7,ASSVEATGQY
TRBV6-5,TRBJ1-1,ASSYARRTVNTEAF
TRBV6-5,TRBJ2-2,ASSYRDSLNTGELF
TRBV4-1,TRBJ1-1,ASSVGQGRNTEAF
TRBV27,TRBJ1-6,ASSLSSDRAILTDYNSPLH
TRBV11-3,TRBJ2-2,ASSLDPGAGTGELF
TRBV3-1/TRBV3-2,TRBJ2-5,ASSQVDTTQETQY
TRBV5-4,TRBJ2-7,ASSAGTTTYEQY
TRBV19,TRBJ2-7,ASSDPGHKTYEQY
TRBV10-1,TRBJ2-1,ASGLGLAGEGEQF
TRBV5-1,TRBJ2-1,ASRGVSGVVFNEQF
TRBV18,TRBJ1-1,ASSPPPRSEAF
TRBV30,TRBJ2-5,AWTHRGYRGPTETQY
TRBV27,TRBJ1-1,ASGPRGTGGAGNTEAF
TRBV30,TRBJ1-2,AWRVPAGEGRSLYGYT
TRBV6-5,TRBJ2-3,ASRRGWKESDTQY
TRBV27,TRBJ2-7,ASSLGQSYEQY
TRBV5-5,TRBJ2-6,ASSLILTPSGANVLT
TRBV7-2,TRBJ1-5,ASSLSRDQPQH
TRBV9,TRBJ2-5,ASSVATTSGSQETQY
TRBV28,TRBJ1-5,ASSLPSQGVNQPQH
TRBV21-1,TRBJ2-1,ASSKRAGTGVGNEQF
TRBV11-3,TRBJ2-5,ASSPLQGKETQY
TRBV28,TRBJ1-4,ASSRGQGYNEKLF
TRBV27,TRBJ2-1,ASIKETRSYNEQF
TRBV5-4,TRBJ1-1,ASSLGWGRTNTEAF
TRBV6-5,TRBJ1-5,ASSLRDSPNQPQH
TRBV4-1,TRBJ2-1,ASSQDWGLAGVNEQF
TRBV5-1,TRBJ1-2,ASTDRGWDYT
TRBV7-2,TRBJ1-3,ASSLAGRVSGNTIY